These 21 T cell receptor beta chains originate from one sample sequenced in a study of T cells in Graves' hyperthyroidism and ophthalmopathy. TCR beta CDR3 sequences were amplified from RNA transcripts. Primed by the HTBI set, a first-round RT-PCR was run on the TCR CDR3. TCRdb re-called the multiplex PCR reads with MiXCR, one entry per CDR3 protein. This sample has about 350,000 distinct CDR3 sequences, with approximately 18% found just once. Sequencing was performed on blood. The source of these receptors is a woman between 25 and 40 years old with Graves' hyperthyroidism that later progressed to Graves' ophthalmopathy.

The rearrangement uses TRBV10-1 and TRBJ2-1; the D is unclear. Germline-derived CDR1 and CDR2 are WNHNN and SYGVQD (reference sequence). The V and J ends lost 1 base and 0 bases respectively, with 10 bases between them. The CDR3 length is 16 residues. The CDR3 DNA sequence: TGCGCCAGCAGTGAGTTCGGCCGAAGCTCCTACAATGAGCAGTTCTTC. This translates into CASSEFGRSSYNEQFF.

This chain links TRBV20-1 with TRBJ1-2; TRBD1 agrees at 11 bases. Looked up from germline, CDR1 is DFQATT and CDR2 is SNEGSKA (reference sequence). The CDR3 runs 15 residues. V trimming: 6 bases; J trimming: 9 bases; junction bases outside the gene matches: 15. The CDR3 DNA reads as TGCAGTGCACCCGACCGGGACAGGGGGGAGATTAGCTACACCTTC. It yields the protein CSAPDRDRGEISYTF.

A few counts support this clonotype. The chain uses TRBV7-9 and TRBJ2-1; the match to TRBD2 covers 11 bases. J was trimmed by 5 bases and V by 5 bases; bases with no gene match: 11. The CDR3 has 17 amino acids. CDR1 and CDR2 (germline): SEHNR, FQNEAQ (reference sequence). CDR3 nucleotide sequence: TGTGCCAGCAGCGGGATTGGTAGCGGGGGGGACAACAATGAGCAGTTCTTC. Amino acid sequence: CASSGIGSGGDNNEQFF.

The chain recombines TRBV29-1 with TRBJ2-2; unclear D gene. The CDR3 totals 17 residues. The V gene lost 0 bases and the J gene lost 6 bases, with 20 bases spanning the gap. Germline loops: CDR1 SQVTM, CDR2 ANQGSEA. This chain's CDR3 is CSVEDLAKGSGPGELFF. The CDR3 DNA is TGCAGCGTTGAAGATTTGGCTAAGGGATCGGGCCCCGGGGAGCTGTTTTTT.

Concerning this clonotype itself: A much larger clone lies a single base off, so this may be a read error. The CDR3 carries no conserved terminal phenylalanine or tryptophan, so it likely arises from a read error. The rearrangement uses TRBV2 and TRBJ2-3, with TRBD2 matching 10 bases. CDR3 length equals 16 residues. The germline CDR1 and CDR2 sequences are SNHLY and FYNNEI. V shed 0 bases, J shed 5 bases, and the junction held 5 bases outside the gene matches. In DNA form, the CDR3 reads TGTGCCAGCAGTGAAGCACTAGCGGGGATGTTAGATACGCAGTATCTT. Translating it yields CASSEALAGMLDTQYL.

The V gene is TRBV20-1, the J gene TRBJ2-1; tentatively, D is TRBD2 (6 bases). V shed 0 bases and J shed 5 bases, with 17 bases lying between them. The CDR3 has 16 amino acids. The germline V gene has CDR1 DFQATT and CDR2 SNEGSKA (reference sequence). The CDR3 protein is CSARDLWGDSNNEQFF. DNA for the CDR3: TGCAGTGCTAGAGATTTATGGGGGGACTCGAACAATGAGCAGTTCTTC.

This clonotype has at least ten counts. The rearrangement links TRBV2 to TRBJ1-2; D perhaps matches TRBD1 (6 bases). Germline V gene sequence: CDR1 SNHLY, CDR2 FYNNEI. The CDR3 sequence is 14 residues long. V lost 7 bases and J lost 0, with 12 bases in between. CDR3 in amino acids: CASITGLTNYGYTF. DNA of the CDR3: TGTGCCAGCATCACAGGGTTGACTAACTATGGCTACACCTTC.

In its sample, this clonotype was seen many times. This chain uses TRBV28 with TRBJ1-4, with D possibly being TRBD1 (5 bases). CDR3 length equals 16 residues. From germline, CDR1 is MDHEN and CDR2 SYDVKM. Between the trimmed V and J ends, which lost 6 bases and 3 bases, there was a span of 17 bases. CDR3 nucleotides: TGTGCCAGCAGCATGCGGTCCGGGACCCCTAATGAAAAACTGTTTTTT. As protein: CASSMRSGTPNEKLFF.

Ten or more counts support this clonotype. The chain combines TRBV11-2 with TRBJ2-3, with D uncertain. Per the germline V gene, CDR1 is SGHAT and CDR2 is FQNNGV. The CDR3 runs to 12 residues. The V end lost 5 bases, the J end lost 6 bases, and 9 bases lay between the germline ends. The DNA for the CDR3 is TGTGCCAGCAGCCCAGGATCGGATACGCAGTATTTT. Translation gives CASSPGSDTQYF.

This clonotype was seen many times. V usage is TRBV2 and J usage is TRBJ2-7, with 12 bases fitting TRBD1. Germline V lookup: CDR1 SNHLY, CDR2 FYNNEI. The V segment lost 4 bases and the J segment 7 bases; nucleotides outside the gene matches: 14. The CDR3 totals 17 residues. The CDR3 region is CASSGPRGQGAIREQYF. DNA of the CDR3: TGTGCCAGCAGTGGGCCCCGGGGACAGGGGGCAATACGAGAGCAGTACTTC. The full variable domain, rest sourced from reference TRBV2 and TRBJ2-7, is EPEVTQTPSHQVTQMGQEVILRCVPISNHLYFYWYRQILGQKVEFLVSFYNNEISEKSEIFDDQFSVERPDGSNFTLKIRSTKLEDSAMYFCASSGPRGQGAIREQYFGPGTRLTVT.

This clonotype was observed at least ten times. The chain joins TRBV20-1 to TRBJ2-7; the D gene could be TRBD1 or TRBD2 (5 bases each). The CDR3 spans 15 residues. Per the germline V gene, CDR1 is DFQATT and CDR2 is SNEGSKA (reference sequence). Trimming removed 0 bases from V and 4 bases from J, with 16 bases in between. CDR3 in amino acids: CSARDPAGSIYEQYF. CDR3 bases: TGCAGTGCTAGAGATCCCGCAGGGAGTATATACGAGCAGTACTTC.

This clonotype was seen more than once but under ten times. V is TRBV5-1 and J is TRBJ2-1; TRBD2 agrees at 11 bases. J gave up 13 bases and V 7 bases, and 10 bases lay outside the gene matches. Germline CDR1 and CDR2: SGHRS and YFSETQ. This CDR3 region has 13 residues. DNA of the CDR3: TGCGCCAGCGGGGGGCTAGCGGGAGGATTACAGTTCTTC. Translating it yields CASGGLAGGLQFF.

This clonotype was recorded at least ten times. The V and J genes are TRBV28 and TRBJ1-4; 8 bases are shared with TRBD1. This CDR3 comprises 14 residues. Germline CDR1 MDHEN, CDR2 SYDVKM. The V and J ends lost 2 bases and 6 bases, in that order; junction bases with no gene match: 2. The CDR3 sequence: CASSLQGAYEKLFF. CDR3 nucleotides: TGTGCCAGCAGTTTACAGGGGGCTTATGAAAAACTGTTTTTT.

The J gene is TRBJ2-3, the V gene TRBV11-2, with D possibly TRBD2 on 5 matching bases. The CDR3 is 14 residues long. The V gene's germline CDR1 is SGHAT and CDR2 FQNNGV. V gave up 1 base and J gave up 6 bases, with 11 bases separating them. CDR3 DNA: TGTGCCAGCAGCTTAGTCCGGTCGGGGGATACGCAGTATTTT. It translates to CASSLVRSGDTQYF.

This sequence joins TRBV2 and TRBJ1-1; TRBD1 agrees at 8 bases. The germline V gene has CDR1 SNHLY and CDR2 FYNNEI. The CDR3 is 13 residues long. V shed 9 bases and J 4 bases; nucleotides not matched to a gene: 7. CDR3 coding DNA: TGTGCCAGGAACCCCGGACAGGGCACTGAAGCTTTCTTT. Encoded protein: CARNPGQGTEAFF.

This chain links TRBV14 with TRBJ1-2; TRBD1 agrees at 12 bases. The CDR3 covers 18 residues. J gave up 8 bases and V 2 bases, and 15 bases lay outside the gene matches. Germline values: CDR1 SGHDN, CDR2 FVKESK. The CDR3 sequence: CASSQSGTGGPTDWGYTF. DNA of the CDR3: TGTGCCAGCAGCCAATCGGGGACAGGGGGCCCTACCGATTGGGGCTACACCTTC.

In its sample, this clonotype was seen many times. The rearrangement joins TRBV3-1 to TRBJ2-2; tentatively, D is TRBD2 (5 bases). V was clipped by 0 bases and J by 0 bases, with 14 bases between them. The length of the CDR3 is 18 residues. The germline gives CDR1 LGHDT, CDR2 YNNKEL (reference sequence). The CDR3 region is CASSQEVASGTNTGELFF. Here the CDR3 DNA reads TGTGCCAGCAGCCAAGAGGTGGCGAGCGGAACGAACACCGGGGAGCTGTTTTTT.

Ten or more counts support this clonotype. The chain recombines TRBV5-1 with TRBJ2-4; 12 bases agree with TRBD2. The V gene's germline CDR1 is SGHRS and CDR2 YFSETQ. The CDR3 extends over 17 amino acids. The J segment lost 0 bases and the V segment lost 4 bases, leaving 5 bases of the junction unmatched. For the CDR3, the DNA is TGCGCCAGCAGCCTAGCGGGAGGGACACTAGCCAAAAACATTCAGTACTTC. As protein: CASSLAGGTLAKNIQYF.

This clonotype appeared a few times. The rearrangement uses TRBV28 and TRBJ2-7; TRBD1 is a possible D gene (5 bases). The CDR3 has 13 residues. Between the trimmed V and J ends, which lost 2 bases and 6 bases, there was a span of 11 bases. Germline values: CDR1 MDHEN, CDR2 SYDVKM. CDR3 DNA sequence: TGTGCCAGCAGTTTAAGGGGCTTTTTCGAGCAGTACTTC. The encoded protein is CASSLRGFFEQYF.

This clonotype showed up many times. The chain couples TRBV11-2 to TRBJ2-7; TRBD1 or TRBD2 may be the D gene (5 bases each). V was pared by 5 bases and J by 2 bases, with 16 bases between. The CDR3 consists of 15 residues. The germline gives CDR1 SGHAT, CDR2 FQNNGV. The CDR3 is CASSQVGDDAYEQYF. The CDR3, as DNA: TGTGCCAGCAGCCAAGTCGGGGACGACGCCTACGAGCAGTACTTC.

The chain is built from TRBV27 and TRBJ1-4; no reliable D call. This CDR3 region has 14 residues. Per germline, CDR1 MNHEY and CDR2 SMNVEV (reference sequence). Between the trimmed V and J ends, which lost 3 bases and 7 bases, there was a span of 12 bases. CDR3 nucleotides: TGTGCCAGCAGTTTGGTTCGATCGGGTGAAAAACTGTTTTTT. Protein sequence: CASSLVRSGEKLFF.